This T cell receptor (beta chain) was captured by sequencing in a study of CD4 T cells in relation to SARS-CoV-2 and coronaviruses. Study as a whole: PBMCs were cultured with antigen for nine to eleven days before TCR beta sequencing. Regarding the study as a whole: SARS-CoV-2-driven expansion was significantly weaker in crossreactive than monoreactive clones. No crossreactivity against non-spike viral proteins was tested here.

Measured with immunoSEQ multiplex PCR; TCRdb has only the in-frame clones, and not every one. The sample shows 30,000 to 45,000 clones, around 80% of them seen only once. Sorted naive or memory CD4+ cells met CEF peptides for roughly nine days. The germline gives CDR1 LNHDA, CDR2 SQIVND (reference sequence). V dropped 7 bases and J dropped 1; count of bases not matched to a gene: 7. The CDR3 sequence is 16 residues long. A note on this clone: Its specificity is not known.

This clonotype originated in an adult with COVID-19. The chain links TRBV19 to TRBJ1-3, with TRBD1 matching 10 bases. Material: memory CD4+ T cells from PBMCs, cultured in vitro. The CDR3 nucleotides are TGTGCCAGTAAAAACCCGGGACAGGGGTCTGGAAACACCATATATTTT. This translates into CASKNPGQGSGNTIYF.